Only a few counts were recorded for the clone carrying this T cell receptor (beta chain). The sample originates from a study of blood T cells in healthy people across ages. A second PCR of roughly 7 to 11 cycles used a sample-barcoded 5' primer and a J-beta primer mix. TCRdb processed the 5' RACE reads anew with MiXCR; each CDR3 protein has one entry. In the table there are some 710,000 distinct CDR3 sequences, about a fifth of which are singletons. Trimming removed 5 bases at V and 0 bases at J, with 13 bases between. Germline V lookup: CDR1 SEHNR, CDR2 FQNEAQ (reference sequence). The CDR3 loop spans 15 amino acids.

The clonotype originates from a man aged 70 or older in good health. The V call is TRBV7-9, the J call TRBJ1-1, with D unresolved. Specimen: blood. CDR3 protein: CASSPPPNMNTEAFF. As DNA, the CDR3 is TGTGCCAGCAGCCCTCCCCCGAACATGAACACTGAAGCTTTCTTT.